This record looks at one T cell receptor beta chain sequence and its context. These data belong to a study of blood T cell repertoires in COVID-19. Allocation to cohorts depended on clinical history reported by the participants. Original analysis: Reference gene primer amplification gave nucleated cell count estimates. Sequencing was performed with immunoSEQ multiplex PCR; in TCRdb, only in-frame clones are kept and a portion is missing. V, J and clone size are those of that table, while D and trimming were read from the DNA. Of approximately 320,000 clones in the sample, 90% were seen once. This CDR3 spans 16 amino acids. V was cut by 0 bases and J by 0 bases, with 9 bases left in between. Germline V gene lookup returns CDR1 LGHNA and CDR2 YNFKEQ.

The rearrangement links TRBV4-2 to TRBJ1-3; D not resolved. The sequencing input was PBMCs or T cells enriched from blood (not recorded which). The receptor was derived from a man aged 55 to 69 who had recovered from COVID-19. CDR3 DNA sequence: TGTGCCAGCAGCCAAGAGGGCCCTGGCTCTGGAAACACCATATATTTT. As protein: CASSQEGPGSGNTIYF.